The sequence of this TCR beta chain was determined in a study of cytotoxic CD8 clonotypes in ibrutinib-treated CLL. Overall study context: Among responders, roughly 24 were partial and 2 complete; after median roughly 66 months, 14 stayed remitted and 12 progressed.

V was trimmed by 3 bases and J by 0 bases, leaving 10 bases between them. CDR1 and CDR2 (germline): LNHDA, SQIVND (reference sequence). There are 15 residues in the CDR3. Sequencing sought depths of 1 in 200,000 to 1 in 1 million T cells. The data were produced by immunoSEQ multiplex PCR, yet TCRdb's version contains in-frame clones alone and is incomplete. The repertoire holds roughly 49,000 clones, with approximately 87% as singletons. General observations from the study: For progressing versus sustained-remission patients, sampling times were not the same. On treatment, the uncommon public clonotypes contracted or remained stable.

As for this clone: What it binds is not known.

The TCR sequence derives from a human donor with chronic lymphocytic leukemia. Sequences were derived from PBMCs, sampled after 24 months of ibrutinib treatment. This chain links TRBV19 with TRBJ2-3; D is undetermined. The CDR3 nucleotides are TGTGCCAGTAGTATCAATTCGGTCAGCACAGATACGCAGTATTTT. The encoded protein is CASSINSVSTDTQYF.